Below, 23 T cell receptor beta chains from the same sample are listed, as sequenced in a study of blood T cell repertoires in COVID-19. The assay was immunoSEQ multiplex PCR, and TCRdb's table has in-frame clones only and misses some. The sample carries tens of thousands of clones, approximately 87% recorded once. Sequenced sample: peripheral blood. These receptors all come from a human donor in a cohort sampled during active COVID-19.

The chain uses TRBV3-1 (or the pseudogene TRBV3-2) and TRBJ2-5; perhaps TRBD2 as D (6 bases). V gave up 1 base and J gave up 2 bases, with 17 bases separating them. The germline CDR1 and CDR2 sequences are LGHDT and YNNKEL (reference sequence). This CDR3 contains 17 residues. CDR3 DNA sequence: TGTGCCAGCAGCCAAGCCCTAACTAGCAACATTCAAGAGACCCAGTACTTC. Residues: CASSQALTSNIQETQYF.

This rearrangement joins TRBV7-2 to TRBJ1-3, with 9 bases that match TRBD1. The CDR3 runs to 15 residues. Germline CDR1 and CDR2: SGHTA and FQGNSA. After removal of 5 bases from V and 3 bases from J, the junction contained 5 bases not matched to a gene. CDR3 DNA sequence: TGTGCCAGCAGCCCGGGACAGGGTTATGGAAACACCATATATTTT. It is translated as CASSPGQGYGNTIYF.

The sample holds one count of this clone. This chain connects TRBV4-3 to TRBJ1-5; D not certain. Trimming left V 5 bases short and J 0 bases short, with 14 bases between. In germline, CDR1 is LGHNA, CDR2 YSLEER. The length of the CDR3 is 16 residues. CDR3 residues: CASSVNSAGSNQPQHF. The CDR3 DNA follows: TGCGCCAGCAGCGTTAACTCTGCGGGTAGCAATCAGCCCCAGCATTTT.

V and J are TRBV30 and TRBJ2-1, with 11 bases that match TRBD2. V was clipped by 0 bases and J by 4 bases; unmatched bases: 5. The CDR3 totals 16 residues. Germline V CDR1 and CDR2: GTSNPN, SVGIG (reference sequence). The CDR3 sequence is CAWSVLAGGQYNEQFF. In DNA, the CDR3 is TGTGCCTGGAGTGTTTTAGCGGGGGGGCAGTACAATGAGCAGTTCTTC.

This clone has more than one count but fewer than ten. The rearrangement uses TRBV6-2 or TRBV6-3 and TRBJ1-2, with D hard to call. CDR3 size: 15 residues. V dropped 2 bases and J dropped 5 bases, with 15 bases sitting between them. Germline CDR1 MNHEY, CDR2 SVGEGT. The CDR3 loop reads CASSYDAGPVYGYTF. The CDR3 DNA follows: TGTGCCAGCAGTTACGATGCCGGTCCGGTATATGGCTACACCTTC.

A single count supports this clone. The chain combines TRBV15 with TRBJ1-2, with no clear D. The CDR3 consists of 13 residues. Trimming cost V 4 bases and J 5 bases, with 11 bases left between them. Germline V gene lookup returns CDR1 LNHNV and CDR2 YYDKDF (reference sequence). CDR3 sequence: CATSIGEGYGYTF. The CDR3 DNA follows: TGTGCCACCAGCATCGGGGAGGGATATGGCTACACCTTC.

This clone has only a few counts. The chain carries TRBV29-1 and TRBJ2-1; 8 bases fit TRBD2. From germline, CDR1 is SQVTM and CDR2 ANQGSEA. Trimming took 7 bases from V and 0 from J; bases not matched to a gene: 14. The CDR3 is 17 residues long. CDR3 sequence (DNA): TGCAGCGCCGAAGATCTCGGGGGGGGTTTCTCCTACAATGAGCAGTTCTTC. Residues: CSAEDLGGGFSYNEQFF.

This chain joins TRBV28 and TRBJ1-3, with 8 bases aligning to TRBD1. CDR1 is MDHEN and CDR2 is SYDVKM in the germline V gene. V trimming: 6 bases; J trimming: 0 bases; junction bases outside the gene matches: 4. The CDR3 length is 15 residues. Written as DNA, the CDR3 is TGTGCCAGCAGCCCTACAGGGGGCTCTGGAAACACCATATATTTT. It yields the protein CASSPTGGSGNTIYF.

This chain joins TRBV11-3 and TRBJ1-1, with D possibly TRBD1 on 6 matching bases. The CDR3 has 15 residues. Germline V lookup: CDR1 SGHNT, CDR2 YENEEA. V lost 0 bases and J lost 4, with 12 bases in between. CDR3 sequence reads: CASSLDGGGSTEAFF. CDR3 DNA sequence: TGTGCCAGCAGCTTAGATGGGGGCGGGAGCACTGAAGCTTTCTTT.

The chain links TRBV19 to TRBJ2-7; 9 bases match TRBD1. The CDR3 length is 14 residues. Germline-derived CDR1 and CDR2 are LNHDA and SQIVND (reference sequence). V gave up 8 bases and J gave up 0 bases; unmatched junction bases: 5. CDR3 nucleotide sequence: TGTGCCAGTGCAGGACAGGGGTCCTCCTACGAGCAGTACTTC. This codes for CASAGQGSSYEQYF.

The chain joins TRBV18 to TRBJ1-1; a possible D gene is TRBD1 (5 bases). V lost 6 bases, J lost 5 bases, and 10 bases lay in between. The CDR3 runs to 12 residues. From germline, CDR1 is KGHSH and CDR2 LQKENI. CDR3: CASSSGMTEAFF. CDR3 in DNA: TGTGCCAGCTCGTCAGGGATGACTGAAGCTTTCTTT. Based on the CDR3 plus reference TRBV18 and TRBJ1-1, the full variable domain is NAGVMQNPRHLVRRRGQEARLRCSPMKGHSHVYWYRQLPEEGLKFMVYLQKENIIDESGMPKERFSAEFPKEGPSILRIQQVVRGDSAAYFCASSSGMTEAFFGQGTRLTVV.

The rearrangement uses TRBV7-3 and TRBJ2-7, with TRBD2 as a possible D gene (6 bases). V lost 8 bases to trimming and J lost 6 bases, with 17 bases between them. CDR3 size: 13 residues. The germline V gene encodes CDR1 SGHTA and CDR2 FQGTGA. Here the CDR3 reads CASATPVGGEQYF. The CDR3, as DNA: TGTGCCAGCGCCACGCCGGTGGGGGGCGAGCAGTACTTC.

Turning to this clone: At the DNA level, this CDR3 is encoded by other sequences in the same sample as well. The J gene is TRBJ2-3, the V gene TRBV5-4, with no clear D. Deletions cut 0 bases from V and 0 bases from J, with 5 bases between. The CDR3 runs 14 residues. Germline V gene lookup returns CDR1 SGHNT and CDR2 YYREEE (reference sequence). The CDR3 DNA follows: TGTGCCAGCAGCTTGGCCGGGAGCACAGATACGCAGTATTTT. Its translation is CASSLAGSTDTQYF.

J is TRBJ2-7 and V is TRBV4-1, with a tentative D call TRBD1 (5 bases). CDR3 length equals 16 residues. CDR1 MGHRA and CDR2 YSYEKL come from the germline V gene. Deletions cut 2 bases from V and 7 bases from J, with 21 bases between. The CDR3 DNA sequence: TGCGCCAGCAGCCAATTTGAACAGGCCCGATTTGAGGAGCAGTACTTC. Encoded protein: CASSQFEQARFEEQYF.

The chain uses TRBV9 and TRBJ2-5, with TRBD2 as a possible D gene (5 bases). The CDR3 covers 14 residues. Germline V gene sequence: CDR1 SGDLS, CDR2 YYNGEE. Trimming pared 0 bases from V and 4 bases from J, leaving 10 bases between. As DNA, the CDR3 is TGTGCCAGCAGCGTAGGGGAGCGCCGAGAGACCCAGTACTTC. This translates into CASSVGERRETQYF. Full variable domain (remainder filled in from reference TRBV9 and TRBJ2-5): DSGVTQTPKHLITATGQRVTLRCSPRSGDLSVYWYQQSLDQGLQFLIQYYNGEERAKGNILERFSAQQFPDLHSELNLSSLELGDSALYFCASSVGERRETQYFGPGTRLLVL.

V gene TRBV12-3 or TRBV12-4 combines with J gene TRBJ1-5; D ambiguous. V was trimmed by 3 bases and J by 6 bases, leaving 9 bases between them. This CDR3 is built from 13 residues. CDR3 DNA: TGTGCCAGCAGTTTTTCCCACAGTCAGCCCCAGCATTTT. Residues: CASSFSHSQPQHF.

The rearrangement joins TRBV28 to TRBJ1-1, with D possibly matching TRBD1 (5 bases). The germline V gene encodes CDR1 MDHEN and CDR2 SYDVKM. The CDR3 is made up of 12 amino acids. V lost 6 bases and J lost 6, with 11 bases in between. CDR3 residues: CASSPQTAEAFF. The CDR3 DNA reads as TGTGCCAGCAGCCCCCAGACAGCTGAAGCTTTCTTT.

This clone was observed once. The chain combines TRBV12-3 or TRBV12-4 with TRBJ1-2, with TRBD1 matching over 8 bases. The CDR3 is made up of 13 amino acids. V lost 8 bases and J lost 5; bases outside the gene matches: 7. This CDR3 reads CASAGTGDYGYTF. The CDR3 nucleotides read TGTGCCAGCGCTGGGACAGGTGATTATGGCTACACCTTC.

The gene calls are TRBV27 and TRBJ2-2; D remains unclear. The germline V and J ends were trimmed by 0 bases and 4 bases, with 6 bases remaining between them. Germline V gives CDR1 MNHEY, CDR2 SMNVEV (reference sequence). The length of the CDR3 is 14 residues. The DNA of the CDR3 is TGTGCCAGCAGTTTATCCGTTAGCACCGGGGAGCTGTTTTTT. It encodes CASSLSVSTGELFF.

This chain connects TRBV27 to TRBJ2-7, with a tentative D call TRBD2 (5 bases). The CDR3 has 12 residues. The V gene lost 2 bases and the J gene lost 4 bases, with 6 bases spanning the gap. From germline, CDR1 is MNHEY and CDR2 SMNVEV (reference sequence). The CDR3 reads CASSLSGYEQYF. The CDR3 DNA reads TGTGCCAGCAGTTTAAGCGGTTACGAGCAGTACTTC.

This clone has only one observation. This chain connects TRBV7-9 to TRBJ2-1; 9 nucleotides match TRBD2. Losses at the gene ends were 9 bases for V and 3 bases for J; bases not matched to a gene: 6. Germline lookup yields CDR1 SEHNR and CDR2 FQNEAQ (reference sequence). This CDR3 contains 14 residues. CDR3 in amino acids: CASLLAGVYNEQFF. For the CDR3, the DNA is TGTGCCAGTTTACTAGCGGGCGTCTACAATGAGCAGTTCTTC.

The chain recombines TRBV14 with TRBJ2-7; 11 bases map to TRBD1. The V gene end was trimmed by 4 bases and the J gene end by 3 bases; junction bases not matched to a gene: 5. There are 15 residues in the CDR3. Germline CDR1 reads SGHDN; CDR2 reads FVKESK. This CDR3 reads CASSLVGQGDYEQYF. The CDR3 region has the DNA TGTGCCAGCAGCCTCGTGGGACAGGGGGACTACGAGCAGTACTTC.

The rearrangement joins TRBV19 to TRBJ1-1; TRBD1 agrees at 8 bases. Trimming removed 5 bases from V and 7 bases from J; junction bases left unmatched: 15. The CDR3 has 16 amino acids. CDR1 is LNHDA, CDR2 SQIVND, per germline (reference sequence). CDR3 sequence reads: CASSSGQGRTNFEAFF. The DNA of the CDR3 is TGTGCCAGTAGTTCAGGACAGGGACGAACTAATTTTGAAGCTTTCTTT.